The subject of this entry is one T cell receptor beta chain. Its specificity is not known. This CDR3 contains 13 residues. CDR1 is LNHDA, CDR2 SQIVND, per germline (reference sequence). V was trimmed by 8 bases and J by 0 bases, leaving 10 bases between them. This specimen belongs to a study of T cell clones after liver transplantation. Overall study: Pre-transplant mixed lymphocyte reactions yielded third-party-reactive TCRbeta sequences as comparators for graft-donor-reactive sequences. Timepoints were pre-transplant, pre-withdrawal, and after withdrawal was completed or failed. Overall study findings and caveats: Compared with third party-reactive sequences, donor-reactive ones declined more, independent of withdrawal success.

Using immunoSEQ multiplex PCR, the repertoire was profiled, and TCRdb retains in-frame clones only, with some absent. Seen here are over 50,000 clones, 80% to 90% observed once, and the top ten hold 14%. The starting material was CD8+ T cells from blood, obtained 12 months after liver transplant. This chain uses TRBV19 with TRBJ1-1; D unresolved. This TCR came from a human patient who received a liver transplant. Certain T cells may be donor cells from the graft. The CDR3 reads CASGLTVNTEAFF. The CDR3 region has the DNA TGTGCCAGTGGATTAACAGTGAACACTGAAGCTTTCTTT.